This T cell receptor (beta chain) was documented in a study of blood T cell repertoires in COVID-19. Study context: Samples came from the United States, Italy and Spain, spanning acute and convalescent COVID-19. T cells, B-cell-depleted T cells, or PBMCs provided the cDNA or gDNA that served as material.

Per the study methods: How many nucleated cells were present was estimated from reference gene primer amplification. Using immunoSEQ multiplex PCR, the repertoire was profiled, and TCRdb retains in-frame clones only, with some absent. Clone size and V and J calls were adopted from that table, with D and trimming inferred from the DNA. Of over 350,000 clones listed, about 89% are singletons. This clone was recorded once. The CDR3 consists of 15 residues. The junction had 6 bases not matched to a gene; V was cut back by 6 bases and J by 4 bases. Per the germline V gene, CDR1 is ENHRY and CDR2 is SYGVKD.

The rearrangement uses TRBV10-3 and TRBJ1-1, with TRBD1 matching 12 bases. The source of this sequence is a woman aged 30 to 39 with acute or convalescent COVID-19. The sample taken for sequencing was peripheral blood. The CDR3 here is CAIRSGQGAFTEAFF. The CDR3 DNA reads TGTGCCATCAGGTCGGGACAGGGGGCTTTCACTGAAGCTTTCTTT.